This TCR beta chain was retrieved from a study of neurological immune-mediated disorders. Background on the study: Multiple sclerosis patients numbering approximately 35 comprised around 31 relapsing-remitting and 3 secondary progressive patients.

CDR1 is DFQATT, CDR2 SNEGSKA, per germline (reference sequence). Trimming cost V 5 bases and J 0 bases, with 14 bases left between them. The CDR3 has 15 amino acids. This clonotype was seen ten or more times. No antigen is known for it. Synthesis of cDNA was accomplished via 5'RACE employing 10-nucleotide random UMIs. TCRdb re-analysed the 5' RACE reads in MiXCR, keeping a single row per CDR3 protein. The repertoire has over 45,000 distinct CDR3 sequences, around 3.5% of them found once; the top ten carry approximately 5.8%. Study results and limitations: Multiple sclerosis, the disease with the least TCR clonal expansion, fell below healthy controls, whereas HTLV-1-associated myelopathy showed the most.

From 2 million PBMCs stored at -80 C, the unsorted libraries were generated. The TCR sequence derives from a man aged 40-55 years with multiple sclerosis. V usage is TRBV20-1 and J usage is TRBJ2-1, with D perhaps matching TRBD2 (5 bases). Source material: PBMCs. Here the CDR3 reads CSAADSSSSYNEQFF. DNA of the CDR3: TGCAGTGCTGCGGACTCCTCATCCTCCTACAATGAGCAGTTCTTC.